This T cell receptor beta chain is from a study of T cell changes during pregnancy in multiple sclerosis. Assay: immunoSEQ multiplex PCR; the TCRdb copy retains only in-frame clones and omits some. Here the sample spans around 56,000 clones, 80% to 90% being singletons. Germline V gene data show CDR1 as SGHRS and CDR2 as YFSETQ. The CDR3 runs to 14 residues. With V trimmed by 4 bases and J by 5 bases, 5 bases remained unmatched. The source of this sequence is a female donor with multiple sclerosis, enrolled in a pregnancy study. The genes are TRBV5-1 and TRBJ2-1; 8 bases fit TRBD2. The sequenced sample was CD4+ T cells from peripheral blood mononuclear cells, obtained in the third trimester of pregnancy. CDR3 DNA: TGCGCCAGCAGCCCCCAACTAGCGGACAATGAGCAGTTCTTC. Translation gives CASSPQLADNEQFF.